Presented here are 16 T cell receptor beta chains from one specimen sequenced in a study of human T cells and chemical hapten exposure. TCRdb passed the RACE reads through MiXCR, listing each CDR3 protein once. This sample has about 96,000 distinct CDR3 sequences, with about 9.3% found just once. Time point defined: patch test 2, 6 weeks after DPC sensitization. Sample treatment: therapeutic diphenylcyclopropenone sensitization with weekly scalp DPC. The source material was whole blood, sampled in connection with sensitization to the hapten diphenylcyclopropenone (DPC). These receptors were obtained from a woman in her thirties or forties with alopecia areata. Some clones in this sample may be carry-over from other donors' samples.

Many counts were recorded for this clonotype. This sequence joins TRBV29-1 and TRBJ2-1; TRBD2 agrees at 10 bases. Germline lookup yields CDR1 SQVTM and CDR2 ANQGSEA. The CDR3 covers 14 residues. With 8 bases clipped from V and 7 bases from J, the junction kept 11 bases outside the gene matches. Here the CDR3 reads CSLGLAGVGNEQFF. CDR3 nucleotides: TGCAGCCTGGGGCTAGCGGGAGTGGGGAATGAGCAGTTCTTC.

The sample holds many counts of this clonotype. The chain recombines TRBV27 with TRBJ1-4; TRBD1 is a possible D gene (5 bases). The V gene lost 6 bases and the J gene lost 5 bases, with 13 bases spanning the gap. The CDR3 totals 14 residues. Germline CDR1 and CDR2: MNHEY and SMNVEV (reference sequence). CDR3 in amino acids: CASRHRSGNEKLFF. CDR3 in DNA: TGTGCCAGCAGACACAGGTCGGGAAATGAAAAACTGTTTTTT.

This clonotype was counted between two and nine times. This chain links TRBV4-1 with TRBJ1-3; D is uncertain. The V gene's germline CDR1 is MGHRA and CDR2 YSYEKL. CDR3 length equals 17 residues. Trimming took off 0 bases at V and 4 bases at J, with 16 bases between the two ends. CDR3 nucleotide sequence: TGCGCCAGCAGCCAAGAAGCCCCCGAGGCCTACGGAAACACCATATATTTT. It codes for CASSQEAPEAYGNTIYF.

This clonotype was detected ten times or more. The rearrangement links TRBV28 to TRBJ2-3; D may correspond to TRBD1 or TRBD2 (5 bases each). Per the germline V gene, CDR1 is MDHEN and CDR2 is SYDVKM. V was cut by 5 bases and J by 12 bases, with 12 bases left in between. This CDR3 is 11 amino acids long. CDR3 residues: CASSPNRDQYF. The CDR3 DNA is TGTGCCAGCAGTCCGAACCGGGACCAGTATTTT.

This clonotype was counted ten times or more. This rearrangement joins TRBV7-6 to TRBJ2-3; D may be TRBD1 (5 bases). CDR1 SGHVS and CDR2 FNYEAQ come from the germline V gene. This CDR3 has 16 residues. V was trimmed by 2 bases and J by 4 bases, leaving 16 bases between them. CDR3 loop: CASSLYRGPSADTQYF. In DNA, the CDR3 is TGTGCCAGCAGCTTATATAGGGGTCCATCTGCAGATACGCAGTATTTT.

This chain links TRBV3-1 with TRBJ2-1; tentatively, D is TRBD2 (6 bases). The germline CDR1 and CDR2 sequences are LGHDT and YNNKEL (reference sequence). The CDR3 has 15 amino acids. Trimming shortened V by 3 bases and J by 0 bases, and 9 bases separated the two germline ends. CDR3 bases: TGTGCCAGCAGCCAGACTAGGAGCTCCTACAATGAGCAGTTCTTC. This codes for CASSQTRSSYNEQFF.

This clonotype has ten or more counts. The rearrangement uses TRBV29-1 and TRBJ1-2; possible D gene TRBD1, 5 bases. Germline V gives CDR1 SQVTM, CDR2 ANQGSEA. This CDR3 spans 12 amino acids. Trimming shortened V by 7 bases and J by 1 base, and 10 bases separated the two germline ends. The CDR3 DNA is TGCAGCGGGGGCGAAAGTAACTATGGCTACACCTTC. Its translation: CSGGESNYGYTF.

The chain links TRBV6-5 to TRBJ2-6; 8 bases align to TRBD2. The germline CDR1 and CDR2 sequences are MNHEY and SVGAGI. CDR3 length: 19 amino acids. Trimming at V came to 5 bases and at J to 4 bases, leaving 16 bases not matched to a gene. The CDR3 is CASSPQGTRRNPGANVLTF. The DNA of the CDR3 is TGTGCCAGCAGTCCCCAAGGGACTAGAAGGAATCCCGGGGCCAACGTCCTGACTTTC.

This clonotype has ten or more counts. CDR3 DNA sequence: TGTGCCAGCAGTTTGCGGGGATCCGGGGAGCTGTTTTTT. Translating gives CASSLRGSGELFF. The V call is TRBV12-3 or TRBV12-4, the J call TRBJ2-2, with a tentative D call TRBD2 (6 bases). This CDR3 is 13 amino acids long. Trimming took off 3 bases at V and 6 bases at J, with 8 bases between the two ends.

CDR3 sequence: CASSFARDTEAFF. CDR3 DNA sequence: TGTGCCAGCAGCTTTGCCCGAGACACTGAAGCTTTCTTT. V is TRBV7-8 and J is TRBJ1-1; D unclear. CDR1 is SGHVS, CDR2 FQNEAQ, per germline. V lost 3 bases and J lost 3, with 8 bases in between. The CDR3 has 13 residues. Combining the CDR3 with reference TRBV7-8 and TRBJ1-1 gives the whole variable domain GAGVSQSPRYKVAKRGQDVALRCDPISGHVSLFWYQQALGQGPEFLTYFQNEAQLDKSGLPSDRFFAERPEGSVSTLKIQRTQQEDSAVYLCASSFARDTEAFFGQGTRLTVV.

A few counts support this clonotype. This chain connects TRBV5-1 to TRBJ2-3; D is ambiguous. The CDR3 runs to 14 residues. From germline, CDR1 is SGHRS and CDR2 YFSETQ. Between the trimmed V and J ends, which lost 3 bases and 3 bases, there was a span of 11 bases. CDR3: CASSSDTLTDTQYF. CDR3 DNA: TGCGCCAGCAGCTCCGACACCCTAACAGATACGCAGTATTTT.

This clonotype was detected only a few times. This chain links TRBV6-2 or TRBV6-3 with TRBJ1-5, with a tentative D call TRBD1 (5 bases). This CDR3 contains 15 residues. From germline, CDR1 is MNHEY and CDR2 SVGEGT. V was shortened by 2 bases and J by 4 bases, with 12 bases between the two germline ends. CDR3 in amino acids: CASSYAGLTNQPQHF. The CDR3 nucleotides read TGTGCCAGCAGTTACGCAGGGTTAACGAATCAGCCCCAGCATTTT.

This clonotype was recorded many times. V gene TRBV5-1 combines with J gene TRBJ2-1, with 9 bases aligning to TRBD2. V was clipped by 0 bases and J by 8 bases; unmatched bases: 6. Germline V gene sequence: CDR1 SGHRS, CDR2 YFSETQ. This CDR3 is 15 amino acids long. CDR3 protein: CASSLDLAGVDEQFF. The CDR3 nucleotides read TGCGCCAGCAGCTTGGATTTAGCGGGAGTGGATGAGCAGTTCTTC.

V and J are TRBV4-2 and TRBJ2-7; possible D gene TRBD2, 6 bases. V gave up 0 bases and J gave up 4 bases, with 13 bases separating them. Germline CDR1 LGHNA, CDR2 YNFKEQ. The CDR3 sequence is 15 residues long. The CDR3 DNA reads TGTGCCAGCAGCCAAGAGATTTCGCGGGAATACGAGCAGTACTTC. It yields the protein CASSQEISREYEQYF.

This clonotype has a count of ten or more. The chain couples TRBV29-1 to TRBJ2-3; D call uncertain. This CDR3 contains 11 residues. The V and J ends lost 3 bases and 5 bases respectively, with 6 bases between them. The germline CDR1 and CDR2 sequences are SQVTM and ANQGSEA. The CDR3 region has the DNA TGCAGCGTTGAGTGGGGAGATACGCAGTATTTT. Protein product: CSVEWGDTQYF.

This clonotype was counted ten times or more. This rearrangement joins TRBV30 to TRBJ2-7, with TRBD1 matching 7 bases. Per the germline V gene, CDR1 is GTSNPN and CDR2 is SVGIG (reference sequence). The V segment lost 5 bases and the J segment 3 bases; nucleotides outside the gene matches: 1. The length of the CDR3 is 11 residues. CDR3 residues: CAWGDSYEQYF. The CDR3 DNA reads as TGTGCCTGGGGGGACAGCTACGAGCAGTACTTC.